The 12 T cell receptor beta chains reported below all come from one sample, sequenced in a study of T cell responses to AZD1222 COVID-19 vaccine. The repertoire was sequenced with immunoSEQ multiplex PCR; TCRdb's copy has only in-frame clones and lacks some. The sample includes 200,000 or so clones, 85% to 95% of them seen just once. The specimen was peripheral blood, collected on day 0 of AZD1222 vaccination. The receptor set was obtained from an adult in good health.

This clone was detected a few times. This chain joins TRBV4-1 and TRBJ2-4; a weak D match, TRBD1 (5 bases). Germline values: CDR1 MGHRA, CDR2 YSYEKL. CDR3 length: 17 amino acids. Trimming left V 0 bases short and J 2 bases short, with 14 bases between. The CDR3 loop is CASSQEPAGIPKNIQYF. The CDR3 nucleotides read TGCGCCAGCAGCCAAGAACCAGCAGGGATACCCAAAAACATTCAGTACTTC.

This chain connects TRBV5-4 to TRBJ1-4; D is unresolved. This CDR3 has 15 residues. Germline values: CDR1 SGHNT, CDR2 YYREEE (reference sequence). Trimming cost V 4 bases and J 0 bases, with 10 bases left between them. The CDR3: CASSLKLATNEKLFF. The CDR3 DNA is TGTGCCAGCAGCCTGAAACTGGCAACTAATGAAAAACTGTTTTTT.

This chain joins TRBV6-2 or TRBV6-3 and TRBJ1-5; unclear D gene. CDR1 MNHEY and CDR2 SVGEGT come from the germline V gene. The CDR3 runs 16 residues. Trimming cost V 6 bases and J 0 bases, with 15 bases left between them. CDR3 coding DNA: TGTGCCAGCAGCCCTCCGGGTCCCGTTAGCAATCAGCCCCAGCATTTT. It translates to CASSPPGPVSNQPQHF.

CDR3 DNA: TGTGCCAGCAGCCTCGGCGGGACGGGTCAGCCCCAGCATTTT. It yields the protein CASSLGGTGQPQHF. The chain couples TRBV7-6 to TRBJ1-5, with D possibly matching TRBD1 (5 bases). Germline CDR1 and CDR2: SGHVS and FNYEAQ. The CDR3 totals 14 residues. Trimming pared 5 bases from V and 6 bases from J, leaving 14 bases between.

This chain links TRBV7-9 with TRBJ1-1; maybe TRBD1 (5 bases). Germline CDR1 reads SEHNR; CDR2 reads FQNEAQ (reference sequence). The CDR3 covers 13 residues. Trimming left V 5 bases short and J 3 bases short, with 10 bases between. CDR3 DNA: TGTGCCAGCAGCCCAGGGTTGTACACTGAAGCTTTCTTT. Its translation: CASSPGLYTEAFF.

The genes are TRBV18 and TRBJ2-7, with 12 bases aligning to TRBD2. Germline lookup yields CDR1 KGHSH and CDR2 LQKENI. This CDR3 has 17 residues. V trimming: 6 bases; J trimming: 6 bases; junction bases outside the gene matches: 15. The CDR3 DNA reads as TGTGCCAGCTCCCGCACTATGACTAGCGGGAGAGAAGGCGAGCAGTACTTC. Its protein product is CASSRTMTSGREGEQYF.

This chain joins TRBV11-2 and TRBJ1-2; 7 bases fit TRBD1. This CDR3 has 14 amino acids. CDR1 and CDR2 (germline): SGHAT, FQNNGV. The V and J ends lost 4 bases and 3 bases, in that order; junction bases with no gene match: 5. Written as DNA, the CDR3 is TGTGCCAGCAGCTCGGGACAGACGGACTATGGCTACACCTTC. Translation: CASSSGQTDYGYTF. Using reference TRBV11-2 and TRBJ1-2 for the parts outside the CDR3, the full variable domain is EAGVAQSPRYKIIEKRQSVAFWCNPISGHATLYWYQQILGQGPKLLIQFQNNGVVDDSQLPKDRFSAERLKGVDSTLKIQPAKLEDSAVYLCASSSGQTDYGYTFGSGTRLTVV.

The chain carries TRBV27 and TRBJ1-2, with D maybe TRBD1 (5 bases). CDR1 is MNHEY and CDR2 is SMNVEV in the germline V gene (reference sequence). The germline V and J ends were trimmed by 8 bases and 5 bases, with 15 bases remaining between them. The CDR3 consists of 13 residues. The CDR3 is CASSRGGSYGYTF. The CDR3 DNA follows: TGTGCCAGCTCGCGGGGGGGTAGTTATGGCTACACCTTC.

The chain uses TRBV25-1 and TRBJ1-1, with D unresolved. The V gene's germline CDR1 is MGHDK and CDR2 SYGVNS. The V and J ends lost 2 bases and 5 bases respectively, with 9 bases between them. CDR3 length: 13 residues. The CDR3 DNA sequence: TGTGCCAGCAGTGAAGGGCTGTGGACTGAAGCTTTCTTT. Residues: CASSEGLWTEAFF.

The rearrangement links TRBV6-6 to TRBJ2-5; a weak D match, TRBD2 (7 bases). Trimming cost V 10 bases and J 0 bases, with 18 bases left between them. The CDR3 runs 15 residues. CDR1 is MNHNY and CDR2 is SVGAGI in the germline V gene (reference sequence). CDR3 sequence (DNA): TGTGCCATCTCCGGGTCGGGGGGCGACCAAGAGACCCAGTACTTC. Translated, it gives CAISGSGGDQETQYF.

The V gene is TRBV5-5, the J gene TRBJ2-3, with 14 bases lining up with TRBD2. The CDR3 has 15 residues. CDR1 is SGHKS, CDR2 YYEKEE, per germline (reference sequence). V lost 8 bases, J lost 5 bases, and 7 bases stayed unmatched. This chain's CDR3 is CASSRTSGRIDTQYF. The CDR3 region has the DNA TGTGCCAGTTCCCGGACTAGCGGGAGGATAGATACGCAGTATTTT.

V usage is TRBV19 and J usage is TRBJ1-2; 9 bases are shared with TRBD1. Germline V gives CDR1 LNHDA, CDR2 SQIVND (reference sequence). V gave up 0 bases and J gave up 4 bases; unmatched junction bases: 6. The CDR3 covers 16 residues. CDR3 residues: CASSIDRGTGLYGYTF. CDR3 bases: TGTGCCAGTAGTATAGATCGGGGGACAGGGCTCTATGGCTACACCTTC.